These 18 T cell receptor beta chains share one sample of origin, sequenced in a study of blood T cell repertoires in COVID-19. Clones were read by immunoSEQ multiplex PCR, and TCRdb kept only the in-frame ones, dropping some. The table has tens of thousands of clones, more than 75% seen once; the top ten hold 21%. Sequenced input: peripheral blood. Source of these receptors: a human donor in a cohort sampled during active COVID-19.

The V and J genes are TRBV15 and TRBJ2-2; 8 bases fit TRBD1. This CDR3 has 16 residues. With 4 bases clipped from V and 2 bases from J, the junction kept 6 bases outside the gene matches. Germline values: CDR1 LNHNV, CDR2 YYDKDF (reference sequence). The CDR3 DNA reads TGTGCCACCAGCACCATGACAGGGGCTAACACCGGGGAGCTGTTTTTT. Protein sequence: CATSTMTGANTGELFF.

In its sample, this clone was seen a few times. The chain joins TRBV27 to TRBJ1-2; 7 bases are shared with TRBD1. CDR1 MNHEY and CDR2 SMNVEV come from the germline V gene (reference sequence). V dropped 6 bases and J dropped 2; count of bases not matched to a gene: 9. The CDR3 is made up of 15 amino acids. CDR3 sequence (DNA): TGTGCCAGCAGGGTCCGACAGGGTCCCAACTATGGCTACACCTTC. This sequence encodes CASRVRQGPNYGYTF.

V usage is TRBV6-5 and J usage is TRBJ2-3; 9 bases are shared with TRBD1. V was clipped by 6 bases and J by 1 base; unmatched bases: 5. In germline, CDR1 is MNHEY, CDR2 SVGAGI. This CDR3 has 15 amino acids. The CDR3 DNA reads TGTGCCAGCAGCAGGGACAGGGCCCGCACAGATACGCAGTATTTT. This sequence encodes CASSRDRARTDTQYF.

DNA of the CDR3: TGCGCCAGCAGTCAAAAAACCCCCCCGGACAGGGGTAAATTCAATGAGCAGTTCTTC. This sequence encodes CASSQKTPPDRGKFNEQFF. The chain uses TRBV23-1 and TRBJ2-1; TRBD1 matches at 9 bases. TRBV23-1 is treated as an ORF (open reading frame) with a function not yet certain. The ends lost 2 bases at V and 6 bases at J; junction bases unmatched: 17. The CDR3 extends over 19 amino acids.

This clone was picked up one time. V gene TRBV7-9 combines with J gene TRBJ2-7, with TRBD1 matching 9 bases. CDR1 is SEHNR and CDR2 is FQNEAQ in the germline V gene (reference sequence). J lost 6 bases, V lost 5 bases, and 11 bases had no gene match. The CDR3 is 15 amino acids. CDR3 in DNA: TGTGCCAGCAGCCCCCCCGGACAGGGGTCCGGCGAGCAGTACTTC. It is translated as CASSPPGQGSGEQYF.

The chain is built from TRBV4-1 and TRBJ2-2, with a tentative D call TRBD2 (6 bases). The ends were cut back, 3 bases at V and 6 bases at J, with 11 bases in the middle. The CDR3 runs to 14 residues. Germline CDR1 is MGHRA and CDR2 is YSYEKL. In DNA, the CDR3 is TGCGCCAGCAGCCAGAGACTAGGGGCCGGGGAGCTGTTTTTT. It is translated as CASSQRLGAGELFF.

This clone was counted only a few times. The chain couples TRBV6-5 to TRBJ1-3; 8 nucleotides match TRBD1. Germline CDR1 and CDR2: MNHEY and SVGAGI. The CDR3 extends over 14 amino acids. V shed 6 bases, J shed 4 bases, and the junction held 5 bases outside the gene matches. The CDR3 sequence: CASRTQGGGNTIYF. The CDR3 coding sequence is TGTGCCAGCAGGACACAGGGGGGAGGAAACACCATATATTTT.

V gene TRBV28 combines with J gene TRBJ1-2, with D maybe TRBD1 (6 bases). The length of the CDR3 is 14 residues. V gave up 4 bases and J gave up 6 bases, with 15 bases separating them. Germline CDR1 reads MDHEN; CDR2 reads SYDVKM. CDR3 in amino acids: CASSSTGLIDGYTF. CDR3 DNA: TGTGCCAGCAGTTCTACAGGGCTGATCGATGGCTACACCTTC.

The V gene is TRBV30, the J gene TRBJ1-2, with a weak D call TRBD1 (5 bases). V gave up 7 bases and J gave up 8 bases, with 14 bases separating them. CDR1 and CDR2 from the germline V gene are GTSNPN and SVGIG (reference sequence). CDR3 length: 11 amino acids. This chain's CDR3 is CAFGGGYGYTF. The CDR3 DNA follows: TGTGCCTTTGGGGGGGGTTACGGCTACACCTTC.

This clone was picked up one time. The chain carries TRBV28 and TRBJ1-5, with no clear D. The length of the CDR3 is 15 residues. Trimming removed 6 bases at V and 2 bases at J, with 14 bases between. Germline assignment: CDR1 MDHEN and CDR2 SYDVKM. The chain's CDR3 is CASRTEKRGNQPQHF. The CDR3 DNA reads TGTGCCAGCAGAACTGAAAAGAGAGGCAATCAGCCCCAGCATTTT.

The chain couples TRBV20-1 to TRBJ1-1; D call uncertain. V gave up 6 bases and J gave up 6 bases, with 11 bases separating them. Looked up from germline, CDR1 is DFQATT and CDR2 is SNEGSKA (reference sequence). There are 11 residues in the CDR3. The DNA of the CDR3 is TGCAGTGCCAGACATGAGGCTGAAGCTTTCTTT. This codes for CSARHEAEAFF.

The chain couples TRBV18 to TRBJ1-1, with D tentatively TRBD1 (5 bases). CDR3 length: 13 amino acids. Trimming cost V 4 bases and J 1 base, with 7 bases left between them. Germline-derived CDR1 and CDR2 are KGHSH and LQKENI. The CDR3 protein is CASSLDRNTEAFF. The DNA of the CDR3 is TGTGCCAGCTCACTTGACAGGAACACTGAAGCTTTCTTT.

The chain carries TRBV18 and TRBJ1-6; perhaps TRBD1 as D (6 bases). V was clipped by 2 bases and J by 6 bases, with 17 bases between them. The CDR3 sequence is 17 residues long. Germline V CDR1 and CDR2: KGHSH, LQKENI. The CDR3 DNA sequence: TGTGCCAGCTCACCAGGGACACTAAATAGGGGTAATTCACCCCTCCACTTT. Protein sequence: CASSPGTLNRGNSPLHF.

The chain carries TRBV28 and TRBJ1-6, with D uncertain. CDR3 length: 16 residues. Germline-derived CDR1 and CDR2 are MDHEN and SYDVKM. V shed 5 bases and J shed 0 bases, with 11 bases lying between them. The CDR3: CASSLDWSSYNSPLHF. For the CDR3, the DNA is TGTGCCAGCAGTCTGGACTGGAGCTCCTATAATTCACCCCTCCACTTT.

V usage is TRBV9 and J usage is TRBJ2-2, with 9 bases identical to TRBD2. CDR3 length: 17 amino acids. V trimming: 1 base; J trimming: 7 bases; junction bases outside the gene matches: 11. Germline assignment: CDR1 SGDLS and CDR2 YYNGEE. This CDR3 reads CASSVFSSGEMGGELFF. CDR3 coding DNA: TGTGCCAGCAGCGTATTTTCTAGCGGGGAGATGGGCGGGGAGCTGTTTTTT. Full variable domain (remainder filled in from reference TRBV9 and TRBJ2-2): DSGVTQTPKHLITATGQRVTLRCSPRSGDLSVYWYQQSLDQGLQFLIQYYNGEERAKGNILERFSAQQFPDLHSELNLSSLELGDSALYFCASSVFSSGEMGGELFFGEGSRLTVL.

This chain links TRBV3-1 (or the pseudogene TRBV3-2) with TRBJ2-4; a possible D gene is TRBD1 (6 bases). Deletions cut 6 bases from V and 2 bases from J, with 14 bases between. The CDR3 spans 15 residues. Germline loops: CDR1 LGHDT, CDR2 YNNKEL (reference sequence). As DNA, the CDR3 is TGTGCCAGCAGGAACAGGGATGGGACCAAAAACATTCAGTACTTC. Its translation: CASRNRDGTKNIQYF.

The CDR3 loop reads CASSSPSGGQETQYF. The CDR3 bases are TGTGCCAGCAGTTCCCCTAGCGGGGGGCAAGAGACCCAGTACTTC. V is TRBV28 and J is TRBJ2-5; 11 nucleotides line up with TRBD2. CDR3 size: 15 residues. J lost 2 bases, V lost 4 bases, and 3 bases had no gene match. Looked up from germline, CDR1 is MDHEN and CDR2 is SYDVKM.

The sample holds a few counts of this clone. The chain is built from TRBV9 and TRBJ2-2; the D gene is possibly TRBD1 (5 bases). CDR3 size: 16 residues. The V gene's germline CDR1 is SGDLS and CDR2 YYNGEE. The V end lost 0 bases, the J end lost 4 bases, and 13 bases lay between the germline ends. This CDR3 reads CASSVGLGATTGELFF. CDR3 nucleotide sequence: TGTGCCAGCAGCGTAGGTTTAGGGGCGACCACCGGGGAGCTGTTTTTT.